This T cell receptor (beta chain) comes out of a study of shared clonotypes between healthy human individuals. Study details: Three plates were used per donor for CD4 naive, three for CD4 memory, two for CD8 naive and one for CD8 memory. Overall study findings and caveats: Researchers found naive subsets generally carried larger estimated richness than memory subsets.

The germline CDR1 and CDR2 sequences are SGHKS and YYEKEE (reference sequence). The V gene end was trimmed by 4 bases and the J gene end by 4 bases; junction bases not matched to a gene: 3. The CDR3 runs 14 residues. Genomic DNA of each subset was evenly split across several immunoSEQ plates. Measured with immunoSEQ multiplex PCR; TCRdb has only the in-frame clones, and not every one. Of roughly 2,300,000 clones listed, roughly 92% are singletons. On this clone: Its specificity is not known. Other DNA sequences in this sample translate to the same CDR3.

Sequencing input: naive CD4+ T cells from PBMCs. Described subset: CD45RA+ positively selected. The source of this sequence is a man in his late teens or twenties in good health. Some clones in this sample may be carry-over from other donors' samples. The rearrangement uses TRBV5-5 and TRBJ2-5, with TRBD2 matching over 11 bases. The CDR3 here is CASSPGLAGETQYF. As DNA, the CDR3 is TGTGCCAGCAGCCCTGGACTAGCGGGAGAGACCCAGTACTTC.